These T cell receptor beta chains were read from a single sample in a study of shared clonotypes between healthy human individuals. The assay was immunoSEQ multiplex PCR, and TCRdb's table has in-frame clones only and misses some. Among about 2.1 million clones listed, about 93% were seen once. The specimen sequenced was naive CD8+ T cells from PBMCs. These receptors all come from a man younger than 35 in good health. Some clones in this sample may be carry-over from other donors' samples. Both conserved end residues are part of each CDR3. A D gene is named only where the DNA matches it firmly. Only some rows state a clone size, as once, few, many or a class for expanded clones.

>TRBJ2-6|.|TRBV7-9|.
TGTGCCAGCAGCTTAGTTGACCCGGGAAATTGGGCTGGGGCCAACGTCCTGACTTTC
CASSLVDPGNWAGANVLTF
>TRBJ1-1|.|TRBV10-3|.
TGTGCCATCAGGGGGACGTTGAACACTGAAGCTTTCTTT
CAIRGTLNTEAFF
>TRBJ2-2|TRBD2|TRBV27|.
TGTGCCAGCAGTTTCCTAGCGGAGGAGCTGTTTTTT
CASSFLAEELFF
>TRBJ2-1|.|TRBV5-8|.
TGTGCCAGCACTCTACGGTCCTCCTACAATGAGCAGTTCTTC
CASTLRSSYNEQFF
>TRBJ2-7|TRBD2|TRBV4-2|.
TGTGCCAGCAGCCCGCCGGGACTAGCGGCTTACGAGCAGTACTTC
CASSPPGLAAYEQYF
>TRBJ1-2|.|TRBV6-5|.
TGTGCCAGCAGGGGACCGGGACCGAGAACTTCGGGCTACACCTTC
CASRGPGPRTSGYTF
>TRBJ2-7|.|TRBV27|once
TGTGCCAGCAGTTTTGGGGCGTTGAGGGGCGAGCAGTACTTC
CASSFGALRGEQYF
>TRBJ1-2|TRBD1|TRBV27|.
TGTGCCAGCAGTGAAACCGGGACAGGGATTTACTATGGCTACACCTTC
CASSETGTGIYYGYTF
>TRBJ2-3|.|TRBV14|.
TGTGCCAGCAGCCCGGGGCGGGTACGCACAGATACGCAGTATTTT
CASSPGRVRTDTQYF
>TRBJ2-7|.|TRBV5-1|.
TGCGCCAGCTCGGGGGATGGCCCCTACGAGCAGTACTTC
CASSGDGPYEQYF
>TRBJ2-1|TRBD1|TRBV15|.
TGTGCCACCAGCAGAGGGGATCGGGACAGAGAGCAGTTCTTC
CATSRGDRDREQFF
>TRBJ2-7|TRBD2|TRBV7-6|once
TGTGCCAGCAGTTCTAGCGGAGGAGCCTACGAGCAGTACTTC
CASSSSGGAYEQYF
>TRBJ2-7|.|TRBV28|.
TGTGCCAGCAGTTCGATAACAGTGGGTAGCTCCTACGAGCAGTACTTC
CASSSITVGSSYEQYF
>TRBJ1-3|.|TRBV6-1|.
TGTGCCATCTGGGGATTAATCTCTGGAAACACCATATATTTT
CAIWGLISGNTIYF
>TRBJ1-3|TRBD1|TRBV4-3|.
TGCGCCAGCAGGCGGGACAGGGGGAGTGGAAACACCATATATTTT
CASRRDRGSGNTIYF
>TRBJ2-7|TRBD2|TRBV10-2|.
TGCGCCAGCAGATCCGGACAAAGCGATTTAGCGGGAGGGGGCGAGCAGTACTTC
CASRSGQSDLAGGGEQYF
>TRBJ2-7|TRBD2|TRBV11-3|.
TGTGCCAGCAGCTCTCTAGCGGACCTCTTCATACTCTCCTACGAGCAGTACTTC
CASSSLADLFILSYEQYF
>TRBJ1-6|.|TRBV7-9|.
TGTGCCAGCAGCTTAGCACGTATTAAGGGGCTAGAGAATTCACCCCTCCACTTT
CASSLARIKGLENSPLHF
>TRBJ2-1|.|TRBV11-2|once
TGTGCCAGCAGCTCTGGGGGTTGGCAGTTCTTC
CASSSGGWQFF
>TRBJ2-5|.|TRBV12-5|.
TGTGCTAGTGGTTTGGTACCGGGACCCAGCCAAGAGACCCAGTACTTC
CASGLVPGPSQETQYF
>TRBJ2-3|.|TRBV30|.
TGTGCCCGGGGGTCATTCCCCGGCACAGATACGCAGTATTTT
CARGSFPGTDTQYF
>TRBJ2-1|.|TRBV5-6|.
TGTGCCAGCAGCTTGGTCCGGGGCTTACAAGTGAATGAGCAGTTCTTC
CASSLVRGLQVNEQFF
>TRBJ1-5|.|TRBV27|.
TGTGCCAGCAGTGGGGGTAGCAATCAGCCCCAGCATTTT
CASSGGSNQPQHF
>TRBJ2-7|.|TRBV11-2|.
TGTGCCAGCAGCCCACGGCCGGGCGGCTACGAGCAGTACTTC
CASSPRPGGYEQYF
>TRBJ2-7|.|TRBV27|.
TGTGCCAGCAGCCCCCGGGTTGGGTGGTACGAGCAGTACTTC
CASSPRVGWYEQYF
>TRBJ2-1|.|TRBV7-9|.
TGTGCCACCAACAATGAGCAGTTCTTC
CATNNEQFF
>TRBJ2-7|TRBD1|TRBV18|.
TGTGCCAGCTCCCTAGGCTCGGACAGGGGAAACTACGAGCAGTACTTC
CASSLGSDRGNYEQYF
>TRBJ1-3|.|TRBV7-8|.
TGTGCCAGCAGCTCCGGAAACACCATATATTTT
CASSSGNTIYF